One T cell receptor beta chain is described in this entry. This sample is drawn from a study of blood T cell repertoires in COVID-19. Background on the study: Acute and convalescent COVID-19 specimens originated in the United States, Italy and Spain. Nucleic acid was either cDNA or gDNA, and it came from T cells, B-cell-depleted T cells, or PBMCs.

This CDR3 is built from 13 residues. Germline V CDR1 and CDR2: LNHDA, SQIVND (reference sequence). V was shortened by 4 bases and J by 3 bases, with 7 bases between the two germline ends. Per the study methods: Cell counts per sample came from amplifying reference gene primers. Produced via immunoSEQ multiplex PCR; TCRdb's table is partial and in-frame only. V, J and clone size are taken as reported in that table, and D and trimming were inferred from the DNA itself. The sample yields around 130,000 clones, over 75% seen once. Sequenced: peripheral blood. V is TRBV19 and J is TRBJ1-3, with D uncertain. This TCR derives from a man aged 35 to 55 with active or convalescent COVID-19. The CDR3 region has the DNA TGTGCCAGTAGTAACCGGGGTGGAAACACCATATATTTT. Protein: CASSNRGGNTIYF.